This T cell receptor (beta chain) was identified in a study of T cells expressing NK-cell markers (dated by TCRdb to the early 2020s). Regarding the research as a whole: In sorted CD3+CD56+NKG2C+, CD3+CD56+NKG2C- and CD3+CD56-NKG2C+ T-cell subsets from about eight donors, TCR beta-chain repertoires were profiled. Among the eight sequenced donors, seven were HCMV-seropositive and one was HCMV-seronegative. The eight sequenced donors were randomly selected healthy volunteers, three men and five women. Illumina HiSeq 2000/2500, MiSeq or NextSeq was used to sequence libraries as 2 x 150 bp reads. General conclusions and limits of the study: Those dominant clonotypes were again the most abundant among CD3+CD56-NKG2C+ cells in a handful of donors, at about 28.3-65%. For over five donors, the dominant CD3+CD56+NKG2C+ clonotypes were among the top 10 CD8+ clonotypes and accounted for roughly 1.0-8% of CD8+ T cells. Whether the expanded NKG2C-expressing T cell clones were specific for HCMV antigens was left unclear.

To determine HCMV serostatus, a commercial ELISA kit was used to detect HCMV-specific IgG in serum. Peripheral blood mononuclear cells were isolated from blood by Ficoll density gradient centrifugation. The CDR3 sequence holds 16 residues, the cysteine and phenylalanine included. There is no recorded DNA. Based on the germline V gene, the CDR1 and CDR2 sequences are MNHNS and SASEGT. Comments on this clonotype: Its cognate antigen has yet to be identified.

Sequenced using an Illumina HiSeq 2000. The TCR beta cDNA libraries were made using 5'RACE template switching, a step that added both a universal primer site and unique molecular identifiers. Synthesis of cDNA was primed from the TCR beta constant segment and was followed by two consecutive PCR amplification steps. Per the authors' processing: MIGEC handled demultiplexing of the reads and grouping by UMI, while MiTCR was used to assemble and quantify clonotypes. To exclude erroneous sequences, only TCR cDNA sequences supported by at least two reads were retained. The tcR package was used for downstream repertoire analysis, and clonotypes were matched between fractions using CDR3 nucleotide sequence together with V segment. VDJmatch was used to annotate antigen specificity against VDJdb, with one amino acid substitution allowed in CDR3. The reads, reprocessed by TCRdb, yield one row per CDR3 protein sequence and no DNA. These V and J calls are TCRdb output, not the study's own analysis. The table of this sample itemizes 350,000 to 450,000 distinct CDR3 sequences. The ten largest clones represent 5.2% of the sample.

Source material: blood T cells: a sorted CD56 or NKG2C T cell subset, CD4+ or CD8+ T cells, or bulk PBMC T cells (not recorded which). This TCR came from a man aged 18-69 years in good health. The chain is made from TRBV6-1 and TRBJ1-5; the D call from TCRdb, TRBD1, cannot be confirmed without DNA. CDR3 sequence: CASSNFPGQGGQPQHF.